This paragraph covers one T cell receptor beta chain sequence. RNA totalling about 0.45 to 1 ug underwent reverse transcription with random hexamers. TCRdb re-called the immunoSEQ multiplex PCR reads with MiXCR, one entry per CDR3 protein. The sample comprises 100,000 to 150,000 distinct CDR3 sequences, around 94% of which are singletons, and 0.2% to 0.25% rests with the top ten. The sample belongs to a study of CD8 T cells in Susac syndrome. Study details: When their blood was taken, patients with Susac syndrome were therapy-naive, taking corticosteroids, or taking intravenous immunoglobulin alone.

TEMRA cells were FACS-enriched, unlike CD8+ and CD4+ T cells, which were negatively isolated. Germline V gives CDR1 LGHNA, CDR2 YSLEER. V was trimmed by 0 bases and J by 2 bases, leaving 8 bases between them. This CDR3 is built from 15 residues. The J gene is TRBJ1-5, the V gene TRBV4-3; D remains unclear. The sequenced sample consisted of CD8+ T cells from PBMCs. This sequence originates from a human donor with Susac syndrome. The CDR3 sequence is CASSQDVWGNQPQHF. CDR3 DNA: TGCGCCAGCAGCCAAGACGTCTGGGGCAATCAGCCCCAGCATTTT.